The clone carrying this TCR beta chain came up once. Antigen: not known. At one of its ends the junction is not consistent with the germline gene, which may arise from a read error. TCRbeta library construction was performed incorporating unique molecular identifiers. Each CDR3 protein gets one entry after TCRdb re-called the PCR reads with MiXCR. The data hold hundreds of thousands of distinct CDR3 sequences, with 10% to 15% observed a single time. These data belong to a study of T-cell reconstitution after alpha-beta-depleted transplantation in children. General study points: The authors attributed T-cell counts and diversity one year after transplant mostly to newly produced T cells. Day-60 TCRbeta diversity that was high in some patients was derived from surviving recipient T cells and thymic progenitors.

The sample in question was PBMCs, mostly from graft donor cells, obtained 360 days after TCRalphabeta/CD19-depleted stem cell transplant. The clonotype was recovered from a male patient younger than 18 who had a stem cell transplant for acute myeloid leukemia, so the T cells may come from the graft donor.

CDR3 loop: CVSSLGVAEGLLAKNIQYF. The CDR3 DNA is TGTGTCAGCAGCTTAGGAGTAGCGGAAGGATTACTAGCCAAAAACATTCAGTACTTC. The chain recombines TRBV11-1 with TRBJ2-4; TRBD2 might be the D (6 bases). There are 19 residues in the CDR3. Germline values: CDR1 SGHAT, CDR2 FQDESV (reference sequence).